The entry that follows covers one TCR beta chain sequence. The antigen is not known. This table comes from immunoSEQ multiplex PCR, and its TCRdb copy is limited to in-frame clones, with some not included. The table shows about 130,000 clones, with less than 90% occurring only once. The data were obtained in a study of cytotoxic CD8 clonotypes in ibrutinib-treated CLL. Germline-derived CDR1 and CDR2 are MRHNA and SNTAGT. V shed 4 bases and J shed 5 bases, with 12 bases lying between them. The CDR3 runs to 14 residues. Points from the study as a whole: Higher clonality was seen at ibrutinib response and a return toward baseline at progression.

The TCR was taken from a human donor with chronic lymphocytic leukemia. The genes are TRBV6-4 and TRBJ2-1, with D perhaps TRBD2 (6 bases). The sample here was PBMCs, taken after 24 months of ibrutinib treatment. The CDR3 coding sequence is TGTGCCAGCAGTGTGGGAGGCGGCCACAATGAGCAGTTCTTC. Translating it yields CASSVGGGHNEQFF.